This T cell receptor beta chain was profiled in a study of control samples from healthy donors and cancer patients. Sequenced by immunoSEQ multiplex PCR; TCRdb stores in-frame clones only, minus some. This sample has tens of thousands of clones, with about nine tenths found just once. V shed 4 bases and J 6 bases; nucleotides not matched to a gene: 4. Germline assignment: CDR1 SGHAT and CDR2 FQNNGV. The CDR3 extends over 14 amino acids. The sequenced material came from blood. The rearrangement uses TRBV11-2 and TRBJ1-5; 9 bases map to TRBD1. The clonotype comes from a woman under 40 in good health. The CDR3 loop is CASSSGQGFQPQHF. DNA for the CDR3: TGTGCCAGCAGCTCCGGACAGGGGTTTCAGCCCCAGCATTTT.